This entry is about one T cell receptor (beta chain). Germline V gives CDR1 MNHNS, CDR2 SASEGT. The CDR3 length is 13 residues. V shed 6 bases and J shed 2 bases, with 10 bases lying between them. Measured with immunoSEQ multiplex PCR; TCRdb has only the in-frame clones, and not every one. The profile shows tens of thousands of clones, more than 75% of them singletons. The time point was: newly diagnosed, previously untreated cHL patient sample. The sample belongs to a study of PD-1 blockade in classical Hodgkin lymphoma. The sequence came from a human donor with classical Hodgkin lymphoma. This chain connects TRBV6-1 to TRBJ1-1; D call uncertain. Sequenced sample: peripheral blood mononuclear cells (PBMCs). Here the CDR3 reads CASRPGINTEAFF. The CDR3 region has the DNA TGTGCCAGCAGGCCGGGGATCAACACTGAAGCTTTCTTT.